One sample yielded the 17 T cell receptor beta chains listed below, sequenced in a study of T cells in narcolepsy. Sequencing used immunoSEQ multiplex PCR; TCRdb keeps in-frame clones, though not all of them. The table lists nearly 35,000 clones, roughly four fifths of them singletons. The sample was memory (CD45RA-) CD4+ T cells from blood. These receptors were collected from a human donor in good health.

V gene TRBV6-4 combines with J gene TRBJ1-1, with a possible D match to TRBD1 (5 bases). In germline, CDR1 is MRHNA, CDR2 SNTAGT. The ends were cut back, 3 bases at V and 8 bases at J, with 31 bases in the middle. This CDR3 is built from 19 residues. In nucleotides, the CDR3 is TGTGCCAGCAGTGATGCGAGATGGGACCTTTGGCGCAGGCTTGGGGAAGCTTTCTTT. Residues: CASSDARWDLWRRLGEAFF.

This clone has more than one count but fewer than ten. The chain employs TRBV5-1 and TRBJ2-3; unclear D gene. The CDR3 length is 15 residues. Trimming took 0 bases from V and 0 from J, leaving 8 bases between them. Germline loops: CDR1 SGHRS, CDR2 YFSETQ. CDR3 in amino acids: CASSLGQVSTDTQYF. The CDR3 nucleotides are TGCGCCAGCAGCTTGGGGCAGGTTAGCACAGATACGCAGTATTTT.

This clone was counted between two and nine times. This chain uses TRBV6-1 with TRBJ1-5; TRBD1 is a possible D gene (5 bases). The ends were cut back, 4 bases at V and 3 bases at J, with 7 bases in the middle. Germline CDR1 reads MNHNS; CDR2 reads SASEGT. CDR3 size: 13 residues. The CDR3 loop is CASSGGTNQPQHF. DNA of the CDR3: TGTGCCAGCAGTGGGGGGACCAATCAGCCCCAGCATTTT.

The V call is TRBV19, the J call TRBJ1-5, with a possible D match to TRBD1 (5 bases). V lost 6 bases and J lost 7, with 16 bases in between. CDR3 length: 14 amino acids. Germline V CDR1 and CDR2: LNHDA, SQIVND (reference sequence). CDR3 amino acids: CASSSLGGDQPQHF. Written as DNA, the CDR3 is TGTGCCAGTAGCAGCCTTGGGGGGGACCAGCCCCAGCATTTT.

In this sample, this clone turned up a few times. V gene TRBV10-3 combines with J gene TRBJ1-1; D is possibly TRBD1 (5 bases). Germline V gives CDR1 ENHRY, CDR2 SYGVKD. The CDR3 runs to 16 residues. The V gene lost 11 bases and the J gene lost 0 bases, with 22 bases spanning the gap. The CDR3 is CADRVLRGRMNTEAFF. In nucleotides, the CDR3 is TGTGCCGACCGGGTATTGAGGGGTCGGATGAACACTGAAGCTTTCTTT.

The V and J genes are TRBV7-9 and TRBJ2-7, with no clear D. CDR3 length: 12 residues. The germline V and J ends were trimmed by 5 bases and 0 bases, with 5 bases remaining between them. The V gene's germline CDR1 is SEHNR and CDR2 FQNEAQ (reference sequence). CDR3 protein: CASSPNSYEQYF. In DNA form, the CDR3 reads TGTGCCAGCAGCCCTAACTCCTACGAGCAGTACTTC.

The rearrangement links TRBV6-5 to TRBJ2-1; 7 nucleotides align to TRBD1. V lost 2 bases, J lost 3 bases, and 1 base stayed unmatched. The germline V gene encodes CDR1 MNHEY and CDR2 SVGAGI. The CDR3 consists of 14 residues. CDR3 sequence reads: CASSYDRDYNEQFF. The CDR3 nucleotides read TGTGCCAGCAGTTACGACAGGGACTACAATGAGCAGTTCTTC.

The chain couples TRBV6-1 to TRBJ2-3, with a possible D match to TRBD2 (5 bases). The CDR3 totals 13 residues. Germline CDR1 and CDR2: MNHNS and SASEGT. V was clipped by 4 bases and J by 6 bases, with 11 bases between them. The DNA of the CDR3 is TGTGCCAGCAGTGTAATTCGAGGGGATACGCAGTATTTT. Translating gives CASSVIRGDTQYF.

The gene calls are TRBV29-1 and TRBJ1-1, with 7 positions matching TRBD1. J was trimmed by 4 bases and V by 3 bases; bases with no gene match: 2. CDR3 size: 12 residues. Looked up from germline, CDR1 is SQVTM and CDR2 is ANQGSEA. In nucleotides, the CDR3 is TGCAGCGTTGAGCAGGGGGGCACTGAAGCTTTCTTT. This translates into CSVEQGGTEAFF.

J is TRBJ1-1 and V is TRBV6-1; D remains ambiguous. Germline CDR1 is MNHNS and CDR2 is SASEGT. This CDR3 is 14 amino acids long. Deletions cut 2 bases from V and 6 bases from J, with 13 bases between. CDR3 sequence (DNA): TGTGCCAGCAGTGAAAGTTGGGGTCCCGCTGAAGCTTTCTTT. This sequence encodes CASSESWGPAEAFF.

This clone has just a few counts. The chain has TRBV5-1 and TRBJ2-1; 9 bases are a match to TRBD2. The V and J ends lost 0 bases and 5 bases, in that order; junction bases with no gene match: 3. CDR1 is SGHRS, CDR2 YFSETQ, per germline. The CDR3 is 15 amino acids. The CDR3 DNA is TGCGCCAGCAGCTTGGGCGGGGGGGCCCACAATGAGCAGTTCTTC. Residues: CASSLGGGAHNEQFF.

This chain joins TRBV10-3 and TRBJ2-3; 14 bases are shared with TRBD2. V dropped 7 bases and J dropped 5; count of bases not matched to a gene: 5. Germline CDR1 is ENHRY and CDR2 is SYGVKD. This CDR3 has 15 residues. The CDR3 sequence is CAIKGLAGVKDTQYF. In nucleotides, the CDR3 is TGTGCCATCAAGGGACTAGCGGGAGTCAAAGATACGCAGTATTTT.

V is TRBV27 and J is TRBJ1-6; D is perhaps TRBD1 (5 bases). Per the germline V gene, CDR1 is MNHEY and CDR2 is SMNVEV (reference sequence). The CDR3 spans 15 residues. Trimming removed 5 bases from V and 7 bases from J, with 15 bases in between. The CDR3 DNA reads TGTGCCAGCAGTGCGGGACGGATCCTAAATTCACCCCTCCACTTT. Its protein is CASSAGRILNSPLHF.

This clone came up a few times. The chain carries TRBV30 and TRBJ1-1; tentatively, D is TRBD1 (6 bases). This CDR3 spans 12 amino acids. Germline V gives CDR1 GTSNPN, CDR2 SVGIG (reference sequence). Trimming took 5 bases from V and 4 from J, leaving 11 bases between them. The CDR3 DNA follows: TGTGCCTGGGGGGGGGCCATCACTGAAGCTTTCTTT. Its protein product is CAWGGAITEAFF.

This clone was recorded only once. V and J are TRBV19 and TRBJ2-3; D possibly corresponds to TRBD2 (6 bases). The V and J ends lost 6 bases and 6 bases respectively, with 10 bases between them. Germline assignment: CDR1 LNHDA and CDR2 SQIVND (reference sequence). The CDR3 extends over 12 amino acids. The CDR3 region is CASRQSGDTQYF. The DNA of the CDR3 is TGTGCCAGTAGGCAGAGCGGGGATACGCAGTATTTT.

The chain is built from TRBV5-6 and TRBJ1-5; unclear D gene. V lost 0 bases to trimming and J lost 1 base, with 14 bases between them. The CDR3 length is 17 residues. Germline CDR1 is SGHDT and CDR2 is YYEEEE. CDR3 DNA: TGTGCCAGCAGCTTGGGGGAGACGAGAAGGAGCAATCAGCCCCAGCATTTT. It specifies CASSLGETRRSNQPQHF.

The CDR3, as DNA: TGTGCCAGTAGTATTAGGCTAGCGGCGAACTACGAGCAGTACTTC. It yields the protein CASSIRLAANYEQYF. The chain employs TRBV19 and TRBJ2-7; 7 bases map to TRBD2. Germline V lookup: CDR1 LNHDA, CDR2 SQIVND (reference sequence). The CDR3 is made up of 15 amino acids. Trimming at V came to 3 bases and at J to 3 bases, leaving 8 bases not matched to a gene. Together with reference TRBV19 and TRBJ2-7, the CDR3 gives the full variable domain: DGGITQSPKYLFRKEGQNVTLSCEQNLNHDAMYWYRQDPGQGLRLIYYSQIVNDFQKGDIAEGYSVSREKKESFPLTVTSAQKNPTAFYLCASSIRLAANYEQYFGPGTRLTVT.